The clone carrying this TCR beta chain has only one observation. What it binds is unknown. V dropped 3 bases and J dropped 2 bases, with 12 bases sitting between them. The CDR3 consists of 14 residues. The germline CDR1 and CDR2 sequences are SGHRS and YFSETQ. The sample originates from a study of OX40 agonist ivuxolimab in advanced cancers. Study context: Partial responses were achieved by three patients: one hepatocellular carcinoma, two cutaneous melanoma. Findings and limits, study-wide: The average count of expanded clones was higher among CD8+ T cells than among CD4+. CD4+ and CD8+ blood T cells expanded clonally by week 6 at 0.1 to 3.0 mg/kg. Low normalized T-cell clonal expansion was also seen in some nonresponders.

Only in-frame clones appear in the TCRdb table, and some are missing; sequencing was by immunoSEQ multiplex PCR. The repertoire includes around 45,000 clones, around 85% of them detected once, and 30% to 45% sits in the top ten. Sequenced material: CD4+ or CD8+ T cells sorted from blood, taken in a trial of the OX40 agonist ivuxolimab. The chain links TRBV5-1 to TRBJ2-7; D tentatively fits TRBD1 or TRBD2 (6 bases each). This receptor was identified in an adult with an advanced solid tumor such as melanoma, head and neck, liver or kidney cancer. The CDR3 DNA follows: TGCGCCAGCAGCTCATTAGGGGGGCCCTACGAGCAGTACTTC. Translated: CASSSLGGPYEQYF. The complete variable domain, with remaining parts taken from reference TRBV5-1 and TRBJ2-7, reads KAGVTQTPRYLIKTRGQQVTLSCSPISGHRSVSWYQQTPGQGLQFLFEYFSETQRNKGNFPGRFSGRQFSNSRSEMNVSTLELGDSALYLCASSSLGGPYEQYFGPGTRLTVT.